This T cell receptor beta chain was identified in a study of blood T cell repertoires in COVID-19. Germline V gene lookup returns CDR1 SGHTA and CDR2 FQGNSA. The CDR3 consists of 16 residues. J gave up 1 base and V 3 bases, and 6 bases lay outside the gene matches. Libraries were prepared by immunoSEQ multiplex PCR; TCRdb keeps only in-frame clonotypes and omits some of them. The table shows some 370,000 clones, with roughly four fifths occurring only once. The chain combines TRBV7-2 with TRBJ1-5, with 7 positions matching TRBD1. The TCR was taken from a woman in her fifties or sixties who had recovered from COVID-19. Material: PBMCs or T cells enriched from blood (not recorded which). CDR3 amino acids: CASSLEGALSNQPQHF. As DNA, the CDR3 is TGTGCCAGCAGCTTGGAGGGGGCGCTCAGCAATCAGCCCCAGCATTTT. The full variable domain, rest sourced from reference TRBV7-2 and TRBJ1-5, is GAGVSQSPSNKVTEKGKDVELRCDPISGHTALYWYRQSLGQGLEFLIYFQGNSAPDKSGLPSDRFSAERTGGSVSTLTIQRTQQEDSAVYLCASSLEGALSNQPQHFGDGTRLSIL.